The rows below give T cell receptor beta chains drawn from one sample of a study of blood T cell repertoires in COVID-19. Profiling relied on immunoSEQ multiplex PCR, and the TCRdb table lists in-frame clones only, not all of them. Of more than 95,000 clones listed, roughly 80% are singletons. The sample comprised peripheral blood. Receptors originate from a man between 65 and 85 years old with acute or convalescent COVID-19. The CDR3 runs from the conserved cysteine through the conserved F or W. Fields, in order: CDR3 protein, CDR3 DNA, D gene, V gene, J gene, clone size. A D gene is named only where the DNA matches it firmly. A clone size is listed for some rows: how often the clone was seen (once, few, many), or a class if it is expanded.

CDR3: CASSDPTGGNEKLFF; DNA: TGTGCCAGCAGTGACCCGACAGGGGGAAATGAAAAACTGTTTTTT; D: TRBD1; V: TRBV6-1; J: TRBJ1-4; size: -
CDR3: CASSQGPSEQFF; DNA: TGTGCCAGCAGCCAGGGGCCGTCCGAACAGTTCTTC; D: -; V: TRBV9; J: TRBJ2-1; size: -
CDR3: CASSANTGSSYNEQFF; DNA: TGTGCCAGCAGCGCAAACACAGGTAGCTCCTACAATGAGCAGTTCTTC; D: -; V: TRBV9; J: TRBJ2-1; size: once
CDR3: CASSRGDGDTQYF; DNA: TGTGCCAGCAGCAGGGGGGATGGAGATACGCAGTATTTT; D: -; V: TRBV12-3/TRBV12-4; J: TRBJ2-3; size: once
CDR3: CASSRTGLGLDTEAFF; DNA: TGTGCCAGCAGCAGGACAGGGTTGGGACTCGACACTGAAGCTTTCTTT; D: TRBD1; V: TRBV7-8; J: TRBJ1-1; size: -
CDR3: CASGLKSNQPQHF; DNA: TGTGCTAGTGGTCTAAAGAGCAATCAGCCCCAGCATTTT; D: -; V: TRBV12-5; J: TRBJ1-5; size: once
CDR3: CATSDWTTTEAFF; DNA: TGTGCCACCAGTGATTGGACAACGACTGAAGCTTTCTTT; D: -; V: TRBV24-1; J: TRBJ1-1; size: once
CDR3: CASSIDSGTGAPQHF; DNA: TGTGCCAGTAGTATAGATTCCGGGACAGGGGCGCCCCAGCATTTT; D: TRBD1; V: TRBV19; J: TRBJ1-5; size: -
CDR3: CAWSERLADTQYF; DNA: TGTGCCTGGAGTGAGAGACTAGCAGATACGCAGTATTTT; D: -; V: TRBV30; J: TRBJ2-3; size: -
CDR3: CASSSPPRQGASQAFF; DNA: TGTGCCAGCAGTTCCCCACCCCGGCAGGGGGCGTCGCAGGCTTTCTTT; D: TRBD1; V: TRBV28; J: TRBJ1-1; size: few
CDR3: CASSPEAAEYEQYF; DNA: TGCGCCAGCAGCCCGGAGGCAGCAGAGTACGAGCAGTACTTC; D: -; V: TRBV5-1; J: TRBJ2-7; size: few
CDR3: CASSPLTQKKDNPGEVF; DNA: TGTGCCAGCAGCCCGCTGACCCAAAAAAAGGACAACCCCGGCGAAGTCTTC; D: -; V: TRBV14; J: TRBJ2-1; size: once
CDR3: CASSIYGRWGLSYEQYF; DNA: TGTGCCAGCAGCATTTACGGGCGTTGGGGCCTCTCCTACGAGCAGTACTTC; D: -; V: TRBV28; J: TRBJ2-7; size: -
CDR3: CASSFQLRWNTEAFF; DNA: TGTGCCAGCAGCTTTCAACTCCGGTGGAACACTGAAGCTTTCTTT; D: -; V: TRBV7-9; J: TRBJ1-1; size: -
CDR3: CASSSYPLTLAGDTQYF; DNA: TGTGCCAGCAGCTCATACCCCCTCACCCTCGCGGGGGATACGCAGTATTTT; D: -; V: TRBV28; J: TRBJ2-3; size: -
CDR3: CASSLGISGTEQYF; DNA: TGCGCCAGCAGCTTGGGTATTAGCGGGACCGAGCAGTACTTC; D: TRBD2; V: TRBV5-1; J: TRBJ2-7; size: -
CDR3: CASSPPGTVNTEAFF; DNA: TGTGCCAGCAGCCCCCCAGGGACAGTAAACACTGAAGCTTTCTTT; D: TRBD1; V: TRBV7-9; J: TRBJ1-1; size: -
CDR3: CATSDVTQGYTF; DNA: TGTGCCACCAGTGATGTGACACAGGGCTACACCTTC; D: -; V: TRBV24-1; J: TRBJ1-2; size: -